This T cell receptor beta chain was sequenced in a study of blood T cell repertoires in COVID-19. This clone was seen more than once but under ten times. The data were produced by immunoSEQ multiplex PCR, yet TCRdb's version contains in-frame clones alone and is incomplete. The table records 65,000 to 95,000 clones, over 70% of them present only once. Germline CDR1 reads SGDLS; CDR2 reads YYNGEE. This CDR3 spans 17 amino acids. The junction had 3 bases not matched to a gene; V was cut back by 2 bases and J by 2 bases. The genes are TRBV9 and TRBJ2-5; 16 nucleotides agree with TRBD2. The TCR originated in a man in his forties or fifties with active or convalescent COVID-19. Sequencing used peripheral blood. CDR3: CASSVGTSGGGQETQYF. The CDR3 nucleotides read TGTGCCAGCAGCGTTGGGACTAGCGGGGGGGGTCAAGAGACCCAGTACTTC.